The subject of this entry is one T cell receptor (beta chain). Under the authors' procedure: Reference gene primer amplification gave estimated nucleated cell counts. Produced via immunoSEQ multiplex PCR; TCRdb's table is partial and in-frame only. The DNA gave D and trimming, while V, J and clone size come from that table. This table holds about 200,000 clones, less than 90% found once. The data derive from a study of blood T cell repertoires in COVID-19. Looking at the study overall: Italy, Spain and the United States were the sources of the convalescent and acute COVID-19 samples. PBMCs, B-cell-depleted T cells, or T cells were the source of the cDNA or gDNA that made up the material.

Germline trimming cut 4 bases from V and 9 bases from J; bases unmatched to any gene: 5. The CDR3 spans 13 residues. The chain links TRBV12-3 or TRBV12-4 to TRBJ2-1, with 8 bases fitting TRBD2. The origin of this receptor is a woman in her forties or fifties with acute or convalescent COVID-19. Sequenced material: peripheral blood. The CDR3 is CASSWGLVTEQFF. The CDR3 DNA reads TGTGCCAGCAGTTGGGGACTAGTAACTGAGCAGTTCTTC.